This paragraph reports one TCR beta chain. Compared with germline, one end of the junction differs, possibly owing to a read error. For TCR beta, libraries came from iRepertoire HTBI primers and Arm-PCR of CDR3 regions. TCRdb reprocessed the multiplex PCR reads via MiXCR and lists one record per CDR3 protein. Among about 660,000 distinct CDR3 sequences listed, roughly 30% were seen once. The CDR3 length is 17 residues. Germline V gene sequence: CDR1 MRHNA, CDR2 SNTAGT. This record comes from a study of regulatory T cells in long-lasting Graves disease. Time point specified: persistent/refractory GD, antithyroid drugs over 5 years with positive TRAb. With RNA extracted from PBMCs as input, the TCR library was made. Criteria from the American Thyroid Association guidelines were applied to diagnose Graves' disease.

The clonotype originates from a female donor with Graves disease. The rearrangement uses TRBV6-4 and TRBJ2-1, with D unresolved. The input for sequencing was peripheral blood mononuclear cells (PBMCs), taken when the disease was refractory, from a patient treated with antithyroid drugs. The CDR3 protein is CASSYSDLGYAYNEQFF. For the CDR3, the DNA is TGTGCCAGCAGTTACTCGGACCTCGGGTACGCCTACAATGAGCAGTTCTTC.